These 20 T cell receptor beta chains originate from one sample sequenced in a study of OX40 agonist ivuxolimab in advanced cancers. The assay was immunoSEQ multiplex PCR, and TCRdb's table has in-frame clones only and misses some. The repertoire holds some 85,000 clones, with 70% to 90% as singletons. This sample comprised CD4+ or CD8+ T cells sorted from blood, obtained in a trial of the OX40 agonist ivuxolimab. Receptors were obtained from an adult with an advanced solid tumor such as melanoma, head and neck, liver or kidney cancer.

This clone was counted a single time. The chain recombines TRBV6-6 with TRBJ1-2, with D tentatively TRBD1 (6 bases). Looked up from germline, CDR1 is MNHNY and CDR2 is SVGAGI (reference sequence). The CDR3 extends over 14 amino acids. The V and J ends lost 10 bases and 5 bases respectively, with 20 bases between them. Here the CDR3 DNA reads TGTGCCATCCGCCCTGGGGGGCTAGAGTATGGCTACACCTTC. Amino acid sequence: CAIRPGGLEYGYTF.

This chain uses TRBV11-1 with TRBJ1-1; D gene unclear. The CDR3 covers 13 residues. Trimming removed 0 bases from V and 2 bases from J, with 4 bases in between. The germline V gene has CDR1 SGHAT and CDR2 FQDESV (reference sequence). CDR3 in DNA: TGTGCCAGCAGCTTAGCACATAACACTGAAGCTTTCTTT. Translated: CASSLAHNTEAFF.

The gene calls are TRBV2 and TRBJ1-3; 7 bases are a match to TRBD1. Germline CDR1 reads SNHLY; CDR2 reads FYNNEI. V lost 7 bases to trimming and J lost 0 bases; unmatched junction nucleotides: 9. CDR3 length equals 16 residues. The chain's CDR3 is CASTDRVRLSGNTIYF. Here the CDR3 DNA reads TGTGCCAGCACCGACAGGGTCAGACTCTCTGGAAACACCATATATTTT.

This chain links TRBV11-2 with TRBJ1-1; no clear D gene. The germline gives CDR1 SGHAT, CDR2 FQNNGV. The CDR3 totals 13 residues. The CDR3 nucleotides read TGTGCATCCAACGGATTAGGGAACACTGAAGCTTTCTTT. Amino acids: CASNGLGNTEAFF. Using reference TRBV11-2 and TRBJ1-1 for the parts outside the CDR3, the full variable domain is EAGVAQSPRYKIIEKRQSVAFWCNPISGHATLYWYQQILGQGPKLLIQFQNNGVVDDSQLPKDRFSAERLKGVDSTLKIQPAKLEDSAVYLCASNGLGNTEAFFGQGTRLTVV.

This sequence joins TRBV7-3 and TRBJ2-6; D is uncertain. V dropped 6 bases and J dropped 1 base, with 16 bases sitting between them. Germline V gene data show CDR1 as SGHTA and CDR2 as FQGTGA. This CDR3 is built from 17 residues. The CDR3 DNA follows: TGTGCCAGCAGTTCCAACCCTTACGGGTCTGGGGCCAACGTCCTGACTTTC. Protein sequence: CASSSNPYGSGANVLTF.

The rearrangement joins TRBV19 to TRBJ1-1, with TRBD1 as a possible D gene (5 bases). The ends were cut back, 3 bases at V and 3 bases at J, with 8 bases in the middle. Germline values: CDR1 LNHDA, CDR2 SQIVND (reference sequence). There are 13 residues in the CDR3. The CDR3: CASSIRGDTEAFF. Written as DNA, the CDR3 is TGTGCCAGTAGTATCCGGGGGGACACTGAAGCTTTCTTT.

The chain employs TRBV7-9 and TRBJ2-2; 7 bases are shared with TRBD1. After removal of 8 bases from V and 2 bases from J, the junction contained 11 bases not matched to a gene. The germline CDR1 and CDR2 sequences are SEHNR and FQNEAQ (reference sequence). This CDR3 region has 16 residues. CDR3 residues: CASGSNRGFNTGELFF. CDR3 nucleotides: TGTGCCAGCGGATCGAACAGGGGCTTCAACACCGGGGAGCTGTTTTTT. Filled out from reference TRBV7-9 and TRBJ2-2, the complete variable domain reads DTGVSQNPRHKITKRGQNVTFRCDPISEHNRLYWYRQTLGQGPEFLTYFQNEAQLEKSRLLSDRFSAERPKGSFSTLEIQRTEQGDSAMYLCASGSNRGFNTGELFFGEGSRLTVL.

The V gene is TRBV2, the J gene TRBJ2-1; the match to TRBD2 covers 9 bases. The junction had 9 bases not matched to a gene; V was cut back by 7 bases and J by 8 bases. The germline V gene has CDR1 SNHLY and CDR2 FYNNEI. The CDR3 length is 14 residues. CDR3 protein: CASINSGGSYEQFF. CDR3 sequence (DNA): TGTGCCAGCATTAATAGCGGGGGAAGCTATGAGCAGTTCTTC.

Here the CDR3 reads CASSAGTFGSPLHF. DNA for the CDR3: TGTGCCAGCAGCGCCGGGACCTTCGGTTCACCCCTCCACTTT. The rearrangement joins TRBV2 to TRBJ1-6; D is perhaps TRBD1 (5 bases). The V end was cut by 6 bases, the J end by 9 bases, with 15 bases between. The CDR3 loop spans 14 amino acids. Germline CDR1 reads SNHLY; CDR2 reads FYNNEI.

The chain has TRBV29-1 and TRBJ1-2; D is possibly TRBD1 (6 bases). V gave up 0 bases and J gave up 0 bases, with 14 bases separating them. CDR1 is SQVTM, CDR2 ANQGSEA, per germline. CDR3 length: 16 residues. The CDR3 nucleotides read TGCAGCGTTGAAGAGAAAACAGGGTCAGCTAACTATGGCTACACCTTC. It translates to CSVEEKTGSANYGYTF.

V is TRBV6-5 and J is TRBJ2-7, with no clear D. From germline, CDR1 is MNHEY and CDR2 SVGAGI. Trimming took 5 bases from V and 8 from J, leaving 13 bases between them. This CDR3 is built from 12 residues. CDR3 nucleotide sequence: TGTGCCAGCAGTGACCGGTGGGATAAGCAGTACTTC. It codes for CASSDRWDKQYF.

The chain carries TRBV7-2 and TRBJ1-1, with 8 positions matching TRBD1. Germline-derived CDR1 and CDR2 are SGHTA and FQGNSA. The CDR3 contains 16 residues. V dropped 5 bases and J dropped 5; count of bases not matched to a gene: 13. CDR3 in DNA: TGTGCCAGCAGCCCAGCACAGGGGGATGGAGGAACTGAAGCTTTCTTT. This codes for CASSPAQGDGGTEAFF.

The chain employs TRBV5-5 and TRBJ1-5, with D unresolved. Germline CDR1 and CDR2: SGHKS and YYEKEE (reference sequence). The CDR3 is made up of 13 amino acids. Trimming pared 4 bases from V and 4 bases from J, leaving 9 bases between. The DNA for the CDR3 is TGTGCCAGCAGCGGGCAGGATAATCAGCCCCAGCATTTT. This translates into CASSGQDNQPQHF.

A single count supports this clone. The J gene is TRBJ1-5, the V gene TRBV15, with a possible D match to TRBD1 (6 bases). The V gene's germline CDR1 is LNHNV and CDR2 YYDKDF (reference sequence). CDR3 size: 17 residues. The V and J ends lost 1 base and 3 bases respectively, with 16 bases between them. This CDR3 reads CATSRGGAREINQPQHF. CDR3 sequence (DNA): TGTGCCACCAGCAGAGGGGGGGCCAGGGAGATCAATCAGCCCCAGCATTTT.

DNA of the CDR3: TGTGCCAGCAGCCCTGGCACAGGGCCGGGCCAGCCCCAGCATTTT. It codes for CASSPGTGPGQPQHF. The genes are TRBV7-2 and TRBJ1-5, with a possible D match to TRBD1 (6 bases). The V gene's germline CDR1 is SGHTA and CDR2 FQGNSA. The length of the CDR3 is 15 residues. V was shortened by 5 bases and J by 7 bases, with 18 bases between the two germline ends.

This clone was picked up a small number of times. This chain uses TRBV9 with TRBJ2-5, with TRBD2 matching over 13 bases. This CDR3 has 16 residues. V trimming: 3 bases; J trimming: 8 bases; junction bases outside the gene matches: 10. The germline gives CDR1 SGDLS, CDR2 YYNGEE. CDR3 nucleotides: TGTGCCAGCAGCGCACCCGGGACTAGCGGGGCAGGAACCCAGTACTTC. It translates to CASSAPGTSGAGTQYF.

The rearrangement links TRBV19 to TRBJ2-4; 12 positions agree with TRBD2. J gave up 7 bases and V 3 bases, and 1 base lay outside the gene matches. The CDR3 runs 14 residues. The germline V gene encodes CDR1 LNHDA and CDR2 SQIVND (reference sequence). Here the CDR3 reads CASSILAGGNIQYF. In DNA form, the CDR3 reads TGTGCCAGTAGTATTCTAGCGGGGGGGAACATTCAGTACTTC.

The CDR3 here is CASSPATNEKLFF. The CDR3 nucleotides are TGTGCCAGCTCACCGGCAACTAATGAAAAACTGTTTTTT. This chain joins TRBV18 and TRBJ1-4; D call uncertain. The CDR3 extends over 13 amino acids. CDR1 KGHSH and CDR2 LQKENI come from the germline V gene. Trimming took off 3 bases at V and 0 bases at J, with 2 bases between the two ends.

This clone was detected only once. The chain has TRBV5-1 and TRBJ1-4; 7 nucleotides align to TRBD1. Germline loops: CDR1 SGHRS, CDR2 YFSETQ. V lost 4 bases and J lost 3; bases outside the gene matches: 12. This CDR3 region has 17 residues. CDR3 loop: CASSPQPGQASNEKLFF. The CDR3 region has the DNA TGCGCCAGCAGCCCACAACCCGGACAGGCTTCTAATGAAAAACTGTTTTTT.

The J gene is TRBJ2-3, the V gene TRBV7-6; TRBD2 agrees at 8 bases. The CDR3 runs to 14 residues. J gave up 5 bases and V 5 bases, and 6 bases lay outside the gene matches. Germline lookup yields CDR1 SGHVS and CDR2 FNYEAQ. CDR3 sequence: CASSRGLAGDTQYF. The CDR3 nucleotides are TGTGCCAGCAGCCGCGGACTAGCAGGAGATACGCAGTATTTT.